Listed below are T cell receptor beta chains from one sample, sequenced in a study of CD8 T cells in ankylosing spondylitis. TCRdb ran MiXCR on the 5' RACE reads and lists one entry per CDR3 protein. The sample shows around 88,000 distinct CDR3 sequences, 8.5% to 9% of them seen only once. The sequenced sample consisted of blood, either unsorted or a sorted T cell fraction (not recorded which). Source of these receptors: a male donor with ankylosing spondylitis or in good health (not recorded which). Each CDR3 is given with its conserved first and last residue. D genes are given only for firm matches. For some rows the clone size is stated as once, few or many, or as a class when expanded; others skip it.

>many|TRBV28|TRBJ2-7|TRBD2
CASSAPAGGLWSGGEQYF
TGTGCCAGCAGTGCGCCTGCGGGGGGGCTTTGGTCGGGAGGCGAGCAGTACTTC
>NA|TRBV11-2|TRBJ2-3|TRBD1
CASSSYRGKADTQYF
TGTGCCAGCAGCTCATACAGGGGGAAGGCAGATACGCAGTATTTT
>NA|TRBV5-1|TRBJ2-7|TRBD2
CASSLPSGVGEQYF
TGCGCCAGCAGCTTACCTAGCGGGGTTGGGGAGCAGTACTTC
>many|TRBV5-1|TRBJ2-1|TRBD2
CASSKSGGPNEQFF
TGCGCCAGCAGCAAAAGCGGGGGGCCTAATGAGCAGTTCTTC
>many|TRBV21-1|TRBJ2-7|NA
CASSKGLLQKIYEQYF
TGTGCCAGCAGCAAAGGTTTACTCCAAAAAATCTACGAGCAGTACTTC
>many|TRBV20-1|TRBJ1-2|NA
CSAQGHKLIVYGYTF
TGCAGTGCCCAGGGACACAAGCTAATTGTTTATGGCTACACCTTC
>many|TRBV7-6|TRBJ2-3|NA
CASSLDLGSTDTQYF
TGTGCCAGCAGCTTAGATTTAGGAAGCACAGATACGCAGTATTTT
>many|TRBV6-1|TRBJ2-7|TRBD2
CASSQTSGAYEQYF
TGTGCCAGCAGCCAGACTAGCGGAGCATACGAGCAGTACTTC
>many|TRBV10-2|TRBJ2-1|TRBD2
CASSEPGTSGGLNEQFF
TGCGCCAGCAGTGAGCCAGGGACTAGCGGGGGGTTGAATGAGCAGTTCTTC
>NA|TRBV18|TRBJ2-5|NA
CASSPSDQETQYF
TGTGCCAGCTCACCATCGGACCAAGAGACCCAGTACTTC
>many|TRBV6-5|TRBJ2-7|NA
CASSYEPGHIYEQYF
TGTGCCAGCAGTTACGAACCGGGACACATCTACGAGCAGTACTTC
>many|TRBV9|TRBJ2-2|TRBD1
CASSAPGGLNLNTGELFF
TGTGCCAGCAGCGCCCCAGGGGGCTTGAACTTGAACACCGGGGAGCTGTTTTTT
>many|TRBV27|TRBJ2-4|NA
CASSTGTGRDIQYF
TGTGCCAGCAGCACTGGGACCGGTAGGGACATTCAGTACTTC
>many|TRBV3-1|TRBJ2-1|NA
CASSPGWGLGNEQFF
TGTGCCAGCAGCCCGGGGTGGGGCCTAGGAAATGAGCAGTTCTTC
>many|TRBV5-1|TRBJ2-5|NA
CASSAGRLQETQYF
TGCGCCAGCAGCGCAGGGAGACTCCAAGAGACCCAGTACTTC
>few|TRBV5-6|TRBJ1-5|NA
CASSLGQVQPQHF
TGTGCCAGCAGCTTGGGGCAAGTACAGCCCCAGCATTTT
>many|TRBV11-1|TRBJ2-3|NA
CASSLESTGTFHTQYF
TGTGCCAGCAGCTTAGAGTCGACAGGAACCTTTCATACGCAGTATTTT
>many|TRBV7-2|TRBJ1-6|NA
CASSLGDPRSPLHF
TGTGCCAGCAGCTTAGGGGACCCGAGGTCACCCCTCCACTTT
>many|TRBV12-3/TRBV12-4|TRBJ2-3|NA
CASSLGQELAQYF
TGTGCCAGCAGTTTAGGCCAGGAGCTCGCGCAGTATTTT
>few|TRBV11-2|TRBJ2-3|TRBD2
CASRRLAGGPHTQYF
TGTGCCAGCAGAAGACTAGCGGGGGGGCCCCATACGCAGTATTTT